The T cell receptor beta chain described here comes from a study of cytomegalovirus exposure and HLA in healthy donors. Study background: Some 90 million unique TCRs from HLA-typed donors were held in an early data release.

Nominal health characterized the donors when sampled, though unrecorded immune exposures were likely. There are 15 residues in the CDR3. Germline trimming cut 5 bases from V and 5 bases from J; bases unmatched to any gene: 11. CDR1 and CDR2 from the germline V gene are SSHAT and FNYEAQ (reference sequence). 60 Vbeta and 13 Jbeta primers were used in PCR. Per the authors' pipeline: In a later analysis, some 11 million of 65 million to 80 million unique beta chains occurred in at least two donors. Some clones are missing from TCRdb's copy, which holds only in-frame ones; the method was immunoSEQ multiplex PCR. That table is the source of V, J and clone size, and D and trimming were worked out from the DNA. The table has 60,000 to 90,000 clones, about 73% seen once.

The chain couples TRBV7-7 to TRBJ2-5; TRBD2 agrees at 7 bases. Sequencing was performed on PBMCs. The TCR originated in a woman between 45 and 65 years old in good health and CMV-seropositive. CDR3 amino acids: CASSPIWGGEETQYF. CDR3 nucleotide sequence: TGTGCCAGCAGCCCCATTTGGGGGGGGGAGGAGACCCAGTACTTC.